The rows below give T cell receptor beta chains drawn from one sample of a study of shared clonotypes between healthy human individuals. Sequenced by immunoSEQ multiplex PCR; TCRdb stores in-frame clones only, minus some. Seen here are about 590,000 clones, just under 97% observed once, and the top ten hold around 0.097%. Sequencing input: naive CD8+ T cells sorted from blood. Every receptor here comes from a young woman in good health. The CDR3 runs from the conserved cysteine through the conserved F or W. Fields, in order: CDR3 protein, CDR3 DNA, V gene, D gene, J gene, clone size. D genes are given only for firm matches. Part of the rows lack a size; the others show once, few, many or a class for expanded clones.

CDR3: CASSPPRRLEQYF
DNA: TGTGCCAGCAGCCCCCCAAGGCGGCTCGAGCAGTACTTC
V: TRBV7-9
D: -
J: TRBJ2-7
size: -

CDR3: CASSFRRGPTPAGEQFF
DNA: TGTGCCAGCAGCTTCAGGAGAGGTCCGACGCCTGCTGGGGAGCAGTTCTTC
V: TRBV5-4
D: -
J: TRBJ2-1
size: -

CDR3: CASSLVDQMNSPLHF
DNA: TGCGCCAGCAGCTTGGTAGATCAGATGAATTCACCCCTCCACTTT
V: TRBV5-1
D: -
J: TRBJ1-6
size: -

CDR3: CASSLSISRSYEQYF
DNA: TGTGCCAGCAGTTTATCGATTTCCAGATCCTACGAGCAGTACTTC
V: TRBV27
D: -
J: TRBJ2-7
size: once

CDR3: CASSPPSSDTQYF
DNA: TGTGCCAGCTCACCACCGAGTTCAGATACGCAGTATTTT
V: TRBV18
D: -
J: TRBJ2-3
size: -

CDR3: CASSPSGYYNEQFF
DNA: TGTGCCAGCAGCCCGAGCGGGTACTACAATGAGCAGTTCTTC
V: TRBV6-5
D: -
J: TRBJ2-1
size: -

CDR3: CASSPASGMYYEQYF
DNA: TGTGCCAGCAGCCCCGCCAGCGGGATGTACTACGAGCAGTACTTC
V: TRBV4-2
D: TRBD2
J: TRBJ2-7
size: -

CDR3: CASSPQGIAEAFF
DNA: TGTGCCAGCAGCCCGCAGGGTATTGCTGAAGCTTTCTTT
V: TRBV7-3
D: -
J: TRBJ1-1
size: -

CDR3: CASSVDIENSYNEQFF
DNA: TGTGCCAGCAGCGTAGACATCGAAAACTCCTACAATGAGCAGTTCTTC
V: TRBV9
D: -
J: TRBJ2-1
size: -

CDR3: CASSTRDISYEQYF
DNA: TGTGCCAGCAGCACACGGGACATCTCCTACGAGCAGTACTTC
V: TRBV6-5
D: -
J: TRBJ2-7
size: -

CDR3: CASSYRQANTGELFF
DNA: TGTGCCAGCAGTTATCGACAGGCGAACACCGGGGAGCTGTTTTTT
V: TRBV6-5
D: -
J: TRBJ2-2
size: -

CDR3: CASSLLGQNEAFF
DNA: TGTGCCAGCAGTTTGTTAGGACAGAATGAAGCTTTCTTT
V: TRBV27
D: -
J: TRBJ1-1
size: -

CDR3: CASSYGNGNQPQHF
DNA: TGTGCCAGCAGCTATGGGAACGGCAATCAGCCCCAGCATTTT
V: TRBV16
D: -
J: TRBJ1-5
size: -

CDR3: CASSFRLFISYEQYF
DNA: TGTGCCAGCAGTTTCCGGCTTTTTATCTCCTACGAGCAGTACTTC
V: TRBV28
D: -
J: TRBJ2-7
size: -

CDR3: CASSESKRGNEQFF
DNA: TGCGCCAGCAGTGAGTCGAAGCGTGGGAATGAGCAGTTCTTC
V: TRBV10-2
D: -
J: TRBJ2-1
size: -

CDR3: CASSLWAGGYEQYF
DNA: TGTGCCAGCAGTTTATGGGCGGGAGGGTACGAGCAGTACTTC
V: TRBV28
D: TRBD2
J: TRBJ2-7
size: -

CDR3: CASSWGLAYEQYF
DNA: TGTGCCAGCAGTTGGGGTCTTGCCTACGAGCAGTACTTC
V: TRBV27
D: -
J: TRBJ2-7
size: -

CDR3: CASRTHRAQGLNNEKLFF
DNA: TGTGCCAGCAGAACCCATCGGGCGCAGGGACTAAATAATGAAAAACTGTTTTTT
V: TRBV7-9
D: -
J: TRBJ1-4
size: -

CDR3: CASRLKRTGGEQYF
DNA: TGTGCCAGCAGACTCAAGCGGACTGGAGGTGAGCAGTACTTC
V: TRBV27
D: -
J: TRBJ2-7
size: -

CDR3: CASSVSSGRAIYEQYF
DNA: TGTGCCAGCAGTGTCTCTAGCGGGAGGGCAATCTACGAGCAGTACTTC
V: TRBV9
D: TRBD2
J: TRBJ2-7
size: -

CDR3: CASSLLTGVGTEAFF
DNA: TGTGCCAGCAGCTTATTAACGGGGGTGGGCACTGAAGCTTTCTTT
V: TRBV7-9
D: -
J: TRBJ1-1
size: -

CDR3: CASSPTVTPNTGELFF
DNA: TGTGCCAGTAGTCCCACAGTGACCCCGAACACCGGGGAGCTGTTTTTT
V: TRBV19
D: -
J: TRBJ2-2
size: -

CDR3: CSAGDRAQPQHF
DNA: TGCAGCGCTGGGGACAGGGCCCAGCCCCAGCATTTT
V: TRBV29-1
D: TRBD1
J: TRBJ1-5
size: -

CDR3: CASSLAVAGYEQYF
DNA: TGTGCCAGCAGCTTGGCCGTAGCGGGCTACGAGCAGTACTTC
V: TRBV5-4
D: TRBD2
J: TRBJ2-7
size: -

CDR3: CASSVTGTHGETQYF
DNA: TGTGCCAGCAGCGTGACCGGGACCCACGGGGAGACCCAGTACTTC
V: TRBV9
D: -
J: TRBJ2-5
size: few

CDR3: CASSSFRGDTQYF
DNA: TGTGCCAGCAGCTCCTTCCGGGGAGATACGCAGTATTTT
V: TRBV7-9
D: -
J: TRBJ2-3
size: -

CDR3: CASTTDGRTSGRLDYNEQFF
DNA: TGTGCCAGCACCACGGACGGAAGAACTAGCGGGAGGTTGGACTACAATGAGCAGTTCTTC
V: TRBV2
D: TRBD2
J: TRBJ2-1
size: once

CDR3: CASSRLDNPYNEQFF
DNA: TGTGCCAGCAGCCGTCTAGATAACCCCTACAATGAGCAGTTCTTC
V: TRBV7-6
D: -
J: TRBJ2-1
size: -

CDR3: CASSEAANQPQHF
DNA: TGTGCCAGCAGTGAAGCCGCCAATCAGCCCCAGCATTTT
V: TRBV6-1
D: -
J: TRBJ1-5
size: -

CDR3: CASSVGAGDFQETQYF
DNA: TGTGCCAGCAGCGTAGGGGCGGGGGACTTCCAAGAGACCCAGTACTTC
V: TRBV9
D: TRBD2
J: TRBJ2-5
size: -

CDR3: CSARDWGEQFF
DNA: TGCAGTGCTAGGGACTGGGGTGAGCAGTTCTTC
V: TRBV20-1
D: -
J: TRBJ2-1
size: -

CDR3: CASSSRQGDPYEQYF
DNA: TGTGCCAGCAGCTCCCGACAGGGGGACCCCTACGAGCAGTACTTC
V: TRBV13
D: TRBD1
J: TRBJ2-7
size: -

CDR3: CASSSGGNENEQFF
DNA: TGTGCCAGCAGCTCGGGGGGTAACGAGAATGAGCAGTTCTTC
V: TRBV7-9
D: TRBD2
J: TRBJ2-1
size: -

CDR3: CSVAGQGDDQTDTQYF
DNA: TGCAGCGTTGCCGGACAGGGTGACGACCAAACAGATACGCAGTATTTT
V: TRBV29-1
D: TRBD1
J: TRBJ2-3
size: -

CDR3: CASRGTGSDTQYF
DNA: TGCGCCAGCAGGGGGACAGGGTCAGATACGCAGTATTTT
V: TRBV10-2
D: TRBD1
J: TRBJ2-3
size: -

CDR3: CASGTGFQPQHF
DNA: TGTGCCAGTGGGACAGGCTTTCAGCCCCAGCATTTT
V: TRBV19
D: TRBD1
J: TRBJ1-5
size: few

CDR3: CASSPLAAGGDTQYF
DNA: TGTGCCAGCAGCCCACTAGCGGCCGGGGGAGATACGCAGTATTTT
V: TRBV28
D: TRBD2
J: TRBJ2-3
size: -

CDR3: CASSLGQGWSGYTF
DNA: TGTGCCAGCAGCTTAGGACAGGGGTGGTCTGGCTACACCTTC
V: TRBV7-8
D: TRBD1
J: TRBJ1-2
size: -

CDR3: CASTELPGGNSNQPQHF
DNA: TGTGCCAGCACCGAATTACCGGGGGGGAATAGCAATCAGCCCCAGCATTTT
V: TRBV27
D: -
J: TRBJ1-5
size: -

CDR3: CASSLTGIRTDTQYF
DNA: TGTGCCAGCAGTTTAACCGGGATTCGAACAGATACGCAGTATTTT
V: TRBV28
D: -
J: TRBJ2-3
size: -

CDR3: CASSQALHEKLFF
DNA: TGCGCCAGCAGCCAAGCGCTTCATGAAAAACTGTTTTTT
V: TRBV4-1
D: -
J: TRBJ1-4
size: -

CDR3: CASSYRASNQPQHF
DNA: TGTGCCAGCAGCTACAGGGCTAGCAATCAGCCCCAGCATTTT
V: TRBV7-9
D: -
J: TRBJ1-5
size: -

CDR3: CASSLSRGMGNTEAFF
DNA: TGTGCCAGCAGTTTAAGTAGGGGGATGGGGAACACTGAAGCTTTCTTT
V: TRBV27
D: -
J: TRBJ1-1
size: -

CDR3: CASSSGVSYEQYF
DNA: TGTGCCAGCAGTTCGGGGGTCTCCTACGAGCAGTACTTC
V: TRBV28
D: -
J: TRBJ2-7
size: -

CDR3: CASSLVATGDFGEQYF
DNA: TGTGCCAGCAGCTTAGTGGCGACAGGGGACTTTGGCGAGCAGTACTTC
V: TRBV11-2
D: TRBD1
J: TRBJ2-7
size: -

CDR3: CASSLTSGNYYEQYF
DNA: TGTGCCAGCAGCTTGACTAGCGGGAATTACTACGAGCAGTACTTC
V: TRBV5-6
D: TRBD2
J: TRBJ2-7
size: -

CDR3: CASSLGGSGNTIYF
DNA: TGTGCCAGCAGCTTAGGGGGCTCTGGAAACACCATATATTTT
V: TRBV7-6
D: -
J: TRBJ1-3
size: -

CDR3: CASSPTGVTDEQYF
DNA: TGTGCCAGCAGTCCCACAGGGGTGACGGACGAGCAGTACTTC
V: TRBV28
D: TRBD1
J: TRBJ2-7
size: -

CDR3: CASSLLGSGTRNTEAFF
DNA: TGTGCCAGCAGCTTGTTAGGGTCCGGGACAAGGAACACTGAAGCTTTCTTT
V: TRBV5-6
D: -
J: TRBJ1-1
size: -

CDR3: CASTYRAGTGELFF
DNA: TGTGCCAGCACCTACAGAGCGGGCACCGGGGAGCTGTTTTTT
V: TRBV6-5
D: -
J: TRBJ2-2
size: -